The 15 T cell receptor beta chains listed next were all sequenced from one sample in a study of cytomegalovirus exposure and HLA in healthy donors. PCR involved 60 Vbeta and 13 Jbeta primers. The protocol was immunoSEQ multiplex PCR, while the TCRdb copy is restricted to in-frame clones and leaves out a portion. The table includes tens of thousands of clones, more than 65% detected once. Sequencing used PBMCs. These receptors all stem from a girl aged 2 to 10 in good health and CMV-seropositive.

V and J are TRBV6-5 and TRBJ2-7, with a possible D match to TRBD2 (6 bases). The V gene lost 7 bases and the J gene lost 2 bases, with 15 bases spanning the gap. CDR1 is MNHEY, CDR2 SVGAGI, per germline. The CDR3 is 14 amino acids. CDR3 nucleotide sequence: TGTGCCAGCACGGGTGGTAGCGGAACCTACGAGCAGTACTTC. Translated: CASTGGSGTYEQYF.

J is TRBJ1-1 and V is TRBV11-2, with 8 bases that match TRBD1. The junction had 11 bases not matched to a gene; V was cut back by 4 bases and J by 7 bases. The CDR3 consists of 15 residues. Germline V lookup: CDR1 SGHAT, CDR2 FQNNGV. The CDR3 region has the DNA TGTGCCAGCAGCTCTAGACGGACAGGGATTATTGAAGCTTTCTTT. Protein product: CASSSRRTGIIEAFF.

This clone was seen only once. The chain combines TRBV9 with TRBJ2-7; D gene unclear. The CDR3 contains 14 residues. Germline CDR1 SGDLS, CDR2 YYNGEE. V shed 0 bases and J shed 1 base, with 8 bases lying between them. CDR3 sequence: CASSVEAESYEQYF. DNA of the CDR3: TGTGCCAGCAGCGTAGAGGCGGAGTCCTACGAGCAGTACTTC.

The chain employs TRBV10-3 and TRBJ2-2; TRBD2 matches at 14 bases. This CDR3 is built from 24 residues. CDR1 ENHRY and CDR2 SYGVKD come from the germline V gene. Trimming cost V 5 bases and J 2 bases; bases outside gene matches: 25. CDR3 amino acids: CAISPGRTESGTSGSRGNTGELFF. DNA for the CDR3: TGTGCCATCAGTCCGGGCAGGACAGAATCCGGGACTAGCGGGAGTCGGGGAAACACCGGGGAGCTGTTTTTT.

This rearrangement joins TRBV7-9 to TRBJ2-7, with 7 bases matching TRBD1. The germline V gene encodes CDR1 SEHNR and CDR2 FQNEAQ (reference sequence). J lost 6 bases, V lost 6 bases, and 8 bases had no gene match. The CDR3 has 13 residues. The CDR3 spells CASRPTGLSEQYF. CDR3 DNA sequence: TGTGCCAGCAGACCGACAGGGTTATCCGAGCAGTACTTC. Using reference TRBV7-9 and TRBJ2-7 for the parts outside the CDR3, the full variable domain is DTGVSQNPRHKITKRGQNVTFRCDPISEHNRLYWYRQTLGQGPEFLTYFQNEAQLEKSRLLSDRFSAERPKGSFSTLEIQRTEQGDSAMYLCASRPTGLSEQYFGPGTRLTVT.

This clone appeared a few times. The rearrangement joins TRBV18 to TRBJ1-2, with TRBD1 identical over 7 bases. Germline CDR1 KGHSH, CDR2 LQKENI. This CDR3 comprises 13 residues. Trimming removed 3 bases from V and 5 bases from J; junction bases left unmatched: 3. As DNA, the CDR3 is TGTGCCAGCTCACCGACGACAGGGTATGGCTACACCTTC. Residues: CASSPTTGYGYTF.

V usage is TRBV29-1 and J usage is TRBJ1-2, with 8 bases lining up with TRBD1. Germline V gives CDR1 SQVTM, CDR2 ANQGSEA. The length of the CDR3 is 14 residues. The junction had 9 bases not matched to a gene; V was cut back by 5 bases and J by 4 bases. The CDR3 DNA is TGCAGCGTTTCCCTCGGACAGGGTAGCTATGGCTACACCTTC. This encodes CSVSLGQGSYGYTF.

The table lists this clone with a count of one. The V gene is TRBV5-1, the J gene TRBJ1-1, with 8 bases fitting TRBD1. Germline V gives CDR1 SGHRS, CDR2 YFSETQ. The CDR3 sequence is 15 residues long. The J segment lost 3 bases and the V segment lost 4 bases, leaving 8 bases of the junction unmatched. CDR3 region: CASSPRTGLDTEAFF. CDR3 bases: TGCGCCAGCAGCCCGAGGACAGGGCTCGACACTGAAGCTTTCTTT.

The genes are TRBV6-6 and TRBJ1-1; TRBD1 might be the D (5 bases). From germline, CDR1 is MNHNY and CDR2 SVGAGI (reference sequence). CDR3 length: 14 amino acids. V lost 2 bases and J 1 base, leaving 8 bases between the germline ends. CDR3 loop: CASSYGGGNTEAFF. The CDR3 DNA reads as TGTGCCAGCAGTTACGGGGGGGGGAACACTGAAGCTTTCTTT.

The chain uses TRBV5-4 and TRBJ2-5; the D gene is possibly TRBD2 (6 bases). Germline V gives CDR1 SGHNT, CDR2 YYREEE (reference sequence). The CDR3 consists of 15 residues. Trimming pared 3 bases from V and 3 bases from J, leaving 15 bases between. DNA of the CDR3: TGTGCCAGCAGCTCAAAAAGGACTAACGAAGAGACCCAGTACTTC. Translating gives CASSSKRTNEETQYF.

This chain links TRBV10-2 with TRBJ2-7, with D possibly being TRBD2 (5 bases). The CDR3 covers 17 residues. The V end lost 4 bases, the J end lost 0 bases, and 19 bases lay between the germline ends. From germline, CDR1 is WSHSY and CDR2 SAAADI. The CDR3 protein is CASSGSPRTGYSYEQYF. The CDR3 nucleotides read TGCGCCAGCAGTGGCTCACCAAGGACGGGATACTCCTACGAGCAGTACTTC.

This chain joins TRBV4-3 and TRBJ2-1, with D unclear. V was cut by 0 bases and J by 7 bases, with 16 bases left in between. Germline CDR1 reads LGHNA; CDR2 reads YSLEER. The CDR3 totals 16 residues. The CDR3 region is CASSQDWNILTNEQFF. CDR3 bases: TGCGCCAGCAGCCAAGATTGGAACATACTAACGAATGAGCAGTTCTTC.

The chain couples TRBV19 to TRBJ2-4; D not certain. Per the germline V gene, CDR1 is LNHDA and CDR2 is SQIVND (reference sequence). Trimming removed 3 bases at V and 0 bases at J, with 9 bases between. The CDR3 covers 15 residues. CDR3: CASSMIQLAKNIQYF. CDR3 nucleotides: TGTGCCAGTAGTATGATCCAGTTAGCCAAAAACATTCAGTACTTC.

This clone has only a few counts. An end of the junction differs from the germline gene, which may be a read error. This CDR3 is also generated by other DNA sequences in the sample. The V gene is TRBV19, the J gene TRBJ1-5; D is undetermined. The CDR3 consists of 13 residues. Germline CDR1 reads LNHDA; CDR2 reads SQIVND (reference sequence). In DNA form, the CDR3 reads TGTGCGAGTAGCTCAGGCGGCAATCAGCCCCAGCATTTT. It is translated as CASSSGGNQPQHF.

This sequence joins TRBV5-8 and TRBJ1-2, with 7 bases lining up with TRBD1. This CDR3 has 14 residues. Germline V gene lookup returns CDR1 SGHTS and CDR2 YDEGEE. Trimming removed 3 bases from V and 0 bases from J; junction bases left unmatched: 2. The CDR3 is CASSSDRSNYGYTF. CDR3 DNA: TGTGCCAGCAGCTCGGACAGGTCTAACTATGGCTACACCTTC.